This is a list of T cell receptor beta chains from one sample in a study of T cell responses to AZD1222 COVID-19 vaccine. This table comes from immunoSEQ multiplex PCR, and its TCRdb copy is limited to in-frame clones, with some not included. Of under 150,000 clones listed, about 90% are singletons. Specimen: peripheral blood, collected 28 days after the second AZD1222 dose. Receptors originate from an adult who received the AZD1222 COVID-19 vaccine. The CDR3 runs from the conserved cysteine through the conserved F or W. The order of the fields is D gene, J gene, CDR3 length, clone size, V gene, CDR3 DNA, CDR3 protein. A D gene is named only where the DNA matches it firmly. Some rows mark clone size as missing; the rest say once, few, many or name a class of expanded clone.

D gene: .; J gene: TRBJ1-5; CDR3 length: 16; clone size: .; V gene: TRBV28; CDR3 DNA: TGTGCCAGCATGGTGGTACAGGTCAGTAGCAATCAGCCCCAGCATTTT; CDR3 protein: CASMVVQVSSNQPQHF
D gene: .; J gene: TRBJ1-1; CDR3 length: 11; clone size: .; V gene: TRBV3-1/TRBV3-2; CDR3 DNA: TGTGCCAGCAGCGCAACAGGTGAAGCTTTCTTT; CDR3 protein: CASSATGEAFF
D gene: TRBD1; J gene: TRBJ1-3; CDR3 length: 15; clone size: few; V gene: TRBV5-1; CDR3 DNA: TGCGCCAGCAGACAGGACAGGCACTCTGGAAACACCATATATTTT; CDR3 protein: CASRQDRHSGNTIYF
D gene: .; J gene: TRBJ2-5; CDR3 length: 14; clone size: .; V gene: TRBV3-1/TRBV3-2; CDR3 DNA: TGTGCCAGCAGCCAAGCCGGACTCCCGGAGACCCAGTACTTC; CDR3 protein: CASSQAGLPETQYF
D gene: .; J gene: TRBJ1-6; CDR3 length: 16; clone size: .; V gene: TRBV28; CDR3 DNA: TGTGCCAGCAGTTTATTGCAGACCTCCTATAATTCACCCCTCCACTTT; CDR3 protein: CASSLLQTSYNSPLHF
D gene: .; J gene: TRBJ1-2; CDR3 length: 16; clone size: .; V gene: TRBV15; CDR3 DNA: TGTGCCACCAGCAGAGGTGGGGCGGAGGGTCTCTATGGCTACACCTTC; CDR3 protein: CATSRGGAEGLYGYTF
D gene: .; J gene: TRBJ2-7; CDR3 length: 16; clone size: .; V gene: TRBV21-1; CDR3 DNA: TGTGCCAGCAGCACGTGCCCCGGGACTAGCTGCCACGAGCAGTACTTC; CDR3 protein: CASSTCPGTSCHEQYF
D gene: TRBD1; J gene: TRBJ1-1; CDR3 length: 15; clone size: once; V gene: TRBV15; CDR3 DNA: TGTGCCACCAGCAGAGGTACAGGGGGCTACGCTGAAGCTTTCTTT; CDR3 protein: CATSRGTGGYAEAFF
D gene: TRBD1; J gene: TRBJ2-7; CDR3 length: 14; clone size: .; V gene: TRBV6-6; CDR3 DNA: TGTGCCAGCAGCCCACCGACAGGGAAGACCGGGCAGTACTTC; CDR3 protein: CASSPPTGKTGQYF
D gene: .; J gene: TRBJ2-2; CDR3 length: 14; clone size: .; V gene: TRBV3-1/TRBV3-2; CDR3 DNA: TGTGCCAGCAGCCAACGGACGAACACCGGGGAGCTGTTTTTT; CDR3 protein: CASSQRTNTGELFF
D gene: .; J gene: TRBJ1-1; CDR3 length: 14; clone size: .; V gene: TRBV7-2; CDR3 DNA: TGTGCCAGCAGCTTAGTTGGGGGAGACACTGAAGCTTTCTTT; CDR3 protein: CASSLVGGDTEAFF
D gene: .; J gene: TRBJ2-7; CDR3 length: 15; clone size: .; V gene: TRBV3-1/TRBV3-2; CDR3 DNA: TGTGCCAGCAGCTTCATCAGTGGGGGGTCATCCGAGCAGTACTTC; CDR3 protein: CASSFISGGSSEQYF
D gene: .; J gene: TRBJ1-2; CDR3 length: 13; clone size: .; V gene: TRBV9; CDR3 DNA: TGTGCCAGCAGCGTCCAGGATAACTATGGCTACACCTTC; CDR3 protein: CASSVQDNYGYTF